Listed below are T cell receptor beta chains from one sample, sequenced in a study of blood T cell repertoires in COVID-19. TCRdb keeps only in-frame clones here, not all; method: immunoSEQ multiplex PCR. Of 130,000 to 150,000 clones listed, around 80% are singletons. Sample: peripheral blood. The origin of the receptors is an elderly man with acute or convalescent COVID-19. CDR3s include the opening cysteine and the closing phenylalanine or tryptophan. Fields, in order: D gene, J gene, clone size, V gene, CDR3 DNA, CDR3 protein. A D gene is named only where the DNA matches it firmly. A clone size is listed for some rows: how often the clone was seen (once, few, many), or a class if it is expanded.

TRBD1 | TRBJ2-2 | NA | TRBV29-1 | TGCAGCGTCGGGACAGGGGAGACCGGGGAGCTGTTTTTT | CSVGTGETGELFF
TRBD2 | TRBJ2-1 | few | TRBV7-8 | TGTGCCAGCAGCTATATAGCGGGGGGGTCCCATGAGCAGTTCTTC | CASSYIAGGSHEQFF
NA | TRBJ1-1 | NA | TRBV7-9 | TGTGCCAGCAGCTTAGCCCGCACAGATGGGACTGAAGCTTTCTTT | CASSLARTDGTEAFF
NA | TRBJ1-3 | NA | TRBV18 | TGTGCCAGCTCAGACAGCTCTGGAAACACCATATATTTT | CASSDSSGNTIYF
TRBD1 | TRBJ2-7 | NA | TRBV5-1 | TGCGCCAGCAGTATACCAGGGGGCCCCGCTTACGAGCAGTACTTC | CASSIPGGPAYEQYF
NA | TRBJ1-1 | NA | TRBV9 | TGTGCCAGCAGCGTAGTAGGAAGTGGACCGCCAGCGGACACTGAAGCTTTCTTT | CASSVVGSGPPADTEAFF
TRBD2 | TRBJ2-2 | NA | TRBV6-6 | TGTGCCAGCAGTTACCTGGCGGGGGACACCGGGGAGCTGTTTTTT | CASSYLAGDTGELFF
TRBD2 | TRBJ2-4 | NA | TRBV5-4 | TGTGCCAGCAGCTTCATGACTAGCGGGGCGCCCAAAAACATTCAGTACTTC | CASSFMTSGAPKNIQYF
NA | TRBJ2-7 | NA | TRBV6-5 | TGTGCCAGCTCCGTCAGAGGAGGACCCTACGAGCAGTACTTC | CASSVRGGPYEQYF
TRBD1 | TRBJ1-5 | NA | TRBV10-1 | TGCGCCAGTACAGGGGGAGTCCATAGCAATCAGCCCCAGCATTTT | CASTGGVHSNQPQHF
NA | TRBJ1-1 | NA | TRBV28 | TGTGCCAGCAGTCGGGCACTCTGGGGGACTCGGAACACTGAAGCTTTCTTT | CASSRALWGTRNTEAFF
NA | TRBJ1-1 | NA | TRBV2 | TGTGCCAGCAGTCAGGGGACCAAGAACACTGAAGCTTTCTTT | CASSQGTKNTEAFF
NA | TRBJ2-5 | few | TRBV4-1 | TGCGCCAGCGCTCGGATGGCGGGGGAGACCCAGTACTTC | CASARMAGETQYF
NA | TRBJ1-3 | NA | TRBV28 | TGTGCCAGCAGCGATGCGGGGGCTGGAAACACCATATATTTT | CASSDAGAGNTIYF
NA | TRBJ2-3 | NA | TRBV11-2 | TGTGCCAGCAGCACAGTGAGGACAGTTACAGATACGCAGTATTTT | CASSTVRTVTDTQYF
TRBD2 | TRBJ2-3 | once | TRBV11-3 | TGTGCCAGCAGCTTAGGGACTAGCGGGGGGGCCGCTACGCAGTATTTT | CASSLGTSGGAATQYF
NA | TRBJ2-3 | NA | TRBV3-1/TRBV3-2 | TGTGCCAGCAGTCTGTATACGGGAGATACGCAGTATTTT | CASSLYTGDTQYF
TRBD1 | TRBJ2-2 | NA | TRBV15 | TGTGCCACCAGCAGCACCGGGACAGGGCGAACCGGGGAGCTGTTTTTT | CATSSTGTGRTGELFF
TRBD1 | TRBJ1-6 | NA | TRBV7-2 | TGTGCCAGCAGCTTGCTCACAGGGGTAAATTCACCCCTCCACTTT | CASSLLTGVNSPLHF
NA | TRBJ1-1 | NA | TRBV5-1 | TGCGCCAGCAGCTTGGGTTTAATAGCGGGACAATGGAACACTGAAGCTTTCTTT | CASSLGLIAGQWNTEAFF
TRBD2 | TRBJ2-1 | NA | TRBV5-1 | TGCGCCAGCAGCTTTAGCGGGGGGGCACTCAATGAGCAGTTCTTC | CASSFSGGALNEQFF
NA | TRBJ1-5 | NA | TRBV6-1 | TGTGCCAGCAGTGAATTGACTCATACGGGTCAGCCCCAGCATTTT | CASSELTHTGQPQHF
TRBD1 | TRBJ1-3 | NA | TRBV25-1 | TGTGCCAGCAGTGACATGGGGGACAGGGAGGTCACCATATATTTT | CASSDMGDREVTIYF
NA | TRBJ1-5 | NA | TRBV19 | TGTGCCAGTAGGTATAGCAATCAGCCCCAGCATTTT | CASRYSNQPQHF
NA | TRBJ1-5 | NA | TRBV12-3/TRBV12-4 | TGTGCCAGTAACACGTTCGGGCAGCCCCAGCATTTT | CASNTFGQPQHF
TRBD2 | TRBJ2-5 | few | TRBV6-5 | TGTGCCAGCAACGCGGGGGTTCTGGGGACCCAGTACTTC | CASNAGVLGTQYF
NA | TRBJ1-3 | NA | TRBV6-5 | TGTGCCAGCAACCGCGGGGGATTGGGAAACACCATATATTTT | CASNRGGLGNTIYF
TRBD2 | TRBJ2-1 | NA | TRBV4-2 | TGTGCCAGCAGGACTAGCGGGGGGGCAGGGGAGCAGTTCTTC | CASRTSGGAGEQFF
NA | TRBJ1-5 | NA | TRBV2 | TGTGCCAGCAGTGACGGGTACCAGCCCCAGCATTTT | CASSDGYQPQHF
TRBD1 | TRBJ2-1 | NA | TRBV5-4 | TGTGCCAGCAGATCCGGGACAGGCTTACAGTTCTTC | CASRSGTGLQFF
TRBD1 | TRBJ1-6 | once | TRBV2 | TGTGCCAGCAGTGGGTTGACAGGGTGGGGCTCACCCCTCCACTTT | CASSGLTGWGSPLHF
NA | TRBJ2-7 | NA | TRBV5-1 | TGCGCCAGCAGCTTGTCCGGACAGCGGGGCTCCTACGAGCAGTACTTC | CASSLSGQRGSYEQYF
TRBD2 | TRBJ2-3 | NA | TRBV7-9 | TGTGCCAGCAGCACAGGGACTAGCGGGGCCGGCACAGATACGCAGTATTTT | CASSTGTSGAGTDTQYF
NA | TRBJ1-5 | NA | TRBV5-1 | TGCGCCAGCAGCTTGGGCCAGTATAGCAATCAGCCCCAGCATTTT | CASSLGQYSNQPQHF
NA | TRBJ1-6 | NA | TRBV7-3 | TGTGCCAGCAGCCCTGGGGCTTTTGGATCACTCCTCCACTTT | CASSPGAFGSLLHF
NA | TRBJ1-2 | NA | TRBV19 | TGTGCCAGTAGTATCGACAGGCTCGGGAGGTATGGCTACACCTTC | CASSIDRLGRYGYTF
TRBD1 | TRBJ2-7 | few | TRBV7-6 | TGTGCCAGCAGGCGGACCGGGACAGGGAACTACGAGCAGTACTTC | CASRRTGTGNYEQYF
NA | TRBJ1-4 | NA | TRBV7-9 | TGTGCCAGCAGCTTAGTCCCGACGGGAACTAATGAAAAACTGTTTTTT | CASSLVPTGTNEKLFF
TRBD1 | TRBJ2-3 | NA | TRBV24-1 | TGTGCCACCAGTGATTTTCCGGGACAGGGTAAAACAGATACGCAGTATTTT | CATSDFPGQGKTDTQYF
TRBD1 | TRBJ2-1 | NA | TRBV15 | TGTGCCACCAGCAGAGATCTTGGGGACAGGGGGTACTACAATGAGCAGTTCTTC | CATSRDLGDRGYYNEQFF
NA | TRBJ1-6 | NA | TRBV5-6 | TGTGCCAGCAGCCGAAGCCTTTCACCCCTCCACTTT | CASSRSLSPLHF
NA | TRBJ2-1 | NA | TRBV21-1 | TGTGCCAGCATCGGACCGGGACAGCACAATGAGCAGTTCTTC | CASIGPGQHNEQFF
NA | TRBJ2-7 | NA | TRBV24-1 | TGTGCCACCAGTGATTTGGGGGACAACGGCGACGAGCAGTACTTC | CATSDLGDNGDEQYF
TRBD2 | TRBJ2-1 | NA | TRBV5-6 | TGTGCCAGCGCGGGGGGGCCTAGGGATGAGCAGTTCTTC | CASAGGPRDEQFF
NA | TRBJ1-1 | NA | TRBV7-9 | TGTGCCAGCAGCTTAGGACAGGCGAACACTGAAGCTTTCTTT | CASSLGQANTEAFF
TRBD2 | TRBJ2-5 | NA | TRBV28 | TGTGCCAGCAGTTCGGGGGGGGAGACCCAGTACTTC | CASSSGGETQYF
TRBD2 | TRBJ2-5 | NA | TRBV28 | TGTGCCAGCAGTTCCCTCGGTGCGGGGGAGGAGACCCAGTACTTC | CASSSLGAGEETQYF
TRBD2 | TRBJ2-7 | NA | TRBV4-3 | TGCGCCAGCAGCCAACGACTAGCGGGGGAATACGAGCAGTACTTC | CASSQRLAGEYEQYF
NA | TRBJ1-4 | NA | TRBV5-8 | TGTGCCAGCACCCGTGCCGGGAGGAAGTTCGAAAAACTGTTTTTT | CASTRAGRKFEKLFF
TRBD1 | TRBJ1-1 | NA | TRBV11-3 | TGTGCCAGCAGCCCAGGGGGCGGGATGTCTGAAGCTTTCTTT | CASSPGGGMSEAFF
TRBD2 | TRBJ2-5 | NA | TRBV27 | TGTGCCAGCAGTTCACGGGAGGGAGAGACCCAGTACTTC | CASSSREGETQYF
TRBD1 | TRBJ1-1 | NA | TRBV5-4 | TGTGCCGGTCTGACATCAGGGGGCCACACTGAAGCTTTCTTT | CAGLTSGGHTEAFF
NA | TRBJ2-7 | NA | TRBV10-3 | TGTGCCATCAGTGACTGGGGGGACGGGGACGAGCAGTACTTC | CAISDWGDGDEQYF
TRBD2 | TRBJ2-2 | once | TRBV27 | TGTGCCAGCAGCCGACTAGCATTGGTGTTGGGAGGGGAGCTGTTTTTT | CASSRLALVLGGELFF
NA | TRBJ1-1 | NA | TRBV5-1 | TGCGCCAGCAGCTTGGTACAGGGCACTGAAGCTTTCTTT | CASSLVQGTEAFF
NA | TRBJ2-7 | once | TRBV24-1 | TGTGCCACCAGTGATTTCCAGGGAGGATTATCCGAGCAGTACTTC | CATSDFQGGLSEQYF
TRBD2 | TRBJ2-2 | NA | TRBV9 | TGTGCCAGCAGCTACGGACTAGCGGGGATCGGGGAGCTGTTTTTT | CASSYGLAGIGELFF
NA | TRBJ1-5 | NA | TRBV6-2/TRBV6-3 | TGTGCCAGCAGTGGAGTCCCCTATAGCAATCAGCCCCAGCATTTT | CASSGVPYSNQPQHF
TRBD2 | TRBJ2-2 | NA | TRBV5-1 | TGCGCCAGCAGCGAAGGTATAGCGGGGGAATACACCGGGGAGCTGTTTTTT | CASSEGIAGEYTGELFF
NA | TRBJ1-2 | NA | TRBV10-2 | TGCGCCAGCAGTGCTCGGGGGAATGGCTACACCTTC | CASSARGNGYTF